Listed below are T cell receptor beta chains from one sample, sequenced in a study of T cells in Graves' hyperthyroidism and ophthalmopathy. TCRdb re-analysed the multiplex PCR reads in MiXCR, keeping a single row per CDR3 protein. There are around 620,000 distinct CDR3 sequences in the sample; 12% to 15% occur only once, and 7% to 9% lies in the top ten. The specimen sequenced was blood. These receptors all come from a woman aged 18-29 years with Graves' ophthalmopathy. Each CDR3 is given with its conserved first and last residue. The D gene is left open where the match is weak. Clone size is not always given. Where it is, it says once, few, many or a class for expanded clones.

>few|.|TRBV9|TRBJ1-1
CASSPEIQMNTEAFF
TGTGCCAGCAGCCCAGAAATCCAGATGAACACTGAAGCTTTCTTT
>many|TRBD1|TRBV11-2|TRBJ2-5
CASSPWGGQGSAGYF
TGTGCCAGCAGCCCGTGGGGGGGACAGGGGTCGGCAGGGTACTTC
>.|TRBD1|TRBV24-1|TRBJ2-3
CATASGTGPKFTDTQYF
TGTGCCACCGCATCCGGGACAGGACCTAAATTCACAGATACGCAGTATTTT
>many|.|TRBV3-1|TRBJ2-5
CASSQVRSGKETQYF
TGTGCCAGCAGCCAAGTTCGGAGCGGTAAAGAGACCCAGTACTTC
>many|.|TRBV11-3|TRBJ1-4
CASSPGRTTNEKLFF
TGTGCCAGCAGTCCGGGACGAACAACTAATGAAAAACTGTTTTTT
>many|.|TRBV6-6|TRBJ1-1
CASSYSPLMNTEAFF
TGTGCCAGCAGTTACTCCCCGCTGATGAACACTGAAGCTTTCTTT
>many|.|TRBV7-9|TRBJ1-2
CASSLNPTGAYGYTF
TGTGCCAGCAGCTTAAACCCCACAGGAGCCTATGGCTACACCTTC
>many|TRBD1|TRBV20-1|TRBJ1-5
CSASGQGGQPQHF
TGCAGTGCTAGTGGACAGGGCGGTCAGCCCCAGCATTTT
>.|TRBD2|TRBV14|TRBJ2-1
CASSQAPGLAGEDEQFF
TGTGCCAGCAGCCAAGCGCCGGGACTAGCGGGAGAAGATGAGCAGTTCTTC
>.|TRBD1|TRBV9|TRBJ2-1
CASSVGGQGAYNEQFF
TGTGCCAGCAGCGTAGGGGGACAGGGGGCCTACAATGAGCAGTTCTTC
>.|.|TRBV6-2/TRBV6-3|TRBJ2-1
CASSYQSGAGVNEQFF
TGTGCCAGCAGTTACCAGTCCGGGGCAGGAGTCAATGAGCAGTTCTTC
>.|TRBD1|TRBV4-1|TRBJ1-1
CASSPEGTANTEAFF
TGTGCCAGCAGCCCCGAGGGGACAGCAAACACTGAAGCTTTCTTT
>.|.|TRBV28|TRBJ1-5
CASDNWGINHPQHF
TGTGCCAGCGACAATTGGGGGATCAATCACCCCCAGCATTTT
>many|.|TRBV6-1|TRBJ2-7
CASTTGVEQYF
TGTGCCAGCACCACGGGGGTCGAGCAGTACTTC
>many|TRBD1|TRBV5-1|TRBJ2-6
CASSALDRAGANVLTF
TGCGCCAGCAGCGCCCTGGACAGGGCTGGGGCCAACGTCCTGACTTTC
>many|TRBD2|TRBV7-2|TRBJ2-3
CASSSGTSGSQTQYF
TGTGCCAGCAGTTCCGGGACTAGCGGGTCCCAAACGCAGTATTTT
>.|.|TRBV14|TRBJ2-5
CASSPDSAQETQYF
TGTGCCAGCAGCCCGGACAGCGCCCAAGAGACCCAGTACTTC
>.|TRBD2|TRBV5-1|TRBJ2-1
CASSRTGTSGGYNEQFF
TGCGCCAGCAGCCGAACCGGGACTAGCGGGGGGTACAATGAGCAGTTCTTC
>few|TRBD2|TRBV15|TRBJ2-7
CATSIRTSSGEQYF
TGTGCCACCAGCATTCGGACTAGCAGCGGCGAGCAGTACTTC
>many|TRBD1|TRBV12-3/TRBV12-4|TRBJ1-5
CASSPAFRGRAQPQHF
TGTGCCAGCAGTCCTGCCTTCAGGGGGCGAGCACAGCCCCAGCATTTT
>many|TRBD1|TRBV2|TRBJ1-5
CASSGADRADRYDQPQHF
TGTGCCAGCAGTGGAGCCGACAGGGCCGACCGCTACGATCAGCCCCAGCATTTT
>many|TRBD1|TRBV11-2|TRBJ1-2
CASSTDRDYGYTF
TGTGCCAGCAGCACCGACAGGGACTATGGCTACACCTTC
>few|TRBD2|TRBV15|TRBJ2-3
CATSGSGRDTQYF
TGTGCCACCAGCGGTAGCGGGAGGGATACGCAGTATTTT
>many|.|TRBV24-1|TRBJ2-1
CATSDLRHPYNEQFF
TGTGCCACCAGTGATTTAAGGCACCCCTACAATGAGCAGTTCTTC
>.|.|TRBV13|TRBJ1-2
CASSPRRGNYGYTF
TGTGCCAGCAGCCCCCGGAGGGGTAACTATGGCTACACCTTC
>.|.|TRBV19|TRBJ2-2
CASTTIGTGTGELFF
TGTGCCAGTACAACGATCGGGACGGGAACCGGGGAGCTGTTTTTT
>many|TRBD1|TRBV7-9|TRBJ2-7
CASSSPLRQGVTYEQYF
TGTGCCAGCAGCTCCCCCCTCCGACAGGGGGTCACCTACGAGCAGTACTTC
>many|.|TRBV6-8|TRBJ2-7
CASSYDRPRSYEQYF
TGTGCCAGCAGTTACGACAGGCCCAGGTCCTACGAGCAGTACTTC
>.|TRBD2|TRBV10-3|TRBJ2-2
CASKQREGRGGELFF
TGTGCCTCCAAACAGCGGGAGGGCCGTGGCGGGGAGCTGTTTTTT
>few|TRBD2|TRBV20-1|TRBJ2-7
CSASRLASLNEQYF
TGCAGTGCTTCCCGACTAGCTTCGCTGAACGAGCAGTACTTC
>few|TRBD2|TRBV7-9|TRBJ2-7
CASSLGGGTPHEQYF
TGTGCCAGCAGCTTAGGCGGGGGTACTCCCCACGAGCAGTACTTC
>.|.|TRBV5-4|TRBJ2-2
CASSPWTNPNTGELFF
TGTGCCAGCAGCCCCTGGACTAACCCGAACACCGGGGAGCTGTTTTTT
>.|.|TRBV5-4|TRBJ2-3
CASSMTVYPSTDTQYF
TGTGCCAGCAGCATGACAGTTTACCCTAGCACAGATACGCAGTATTTT
>many|TRBD2|TRBV13|TRBJ2-1
CASSRGLARGNEQFF
TGTGCCAGCAGCAGGGGACTAGCGCGAGGTAATGAGCAGTTCTTC
>few|TRBD2|TRBV27|TRBJ2-1
CASSSPTSGSRNEQFF
TGTGCCAGCAGTTCCCCGACTAGCGGGAGCCGCAATGAGCAGTTCTTC
>many|TRBD2|TRBV6-1|TRBJ2-3
CASSEFRLAGEEDTQYF
TGTGCCAGCAGTGAATTCCGGCTAGCGGGAGAGGAAGATACGCAGTATTTT
>many|.|TRBV5-1|TRBJ2-7
CASSLDPGSGSYEQYF
TGCGCCAGCAGCTTGGACCCAGGGTCGGGCTCCTACGAGCAGTACTTC
>many|.|TRBV10-3|TRBJ2-1
CAISGDSSSYNEQFF
TGTGCCATCAGTGGCGACAGCTCCTCCTACAATGAGCAGTTCTTC
>few|.|TRBV5-4|TRBJ1-2
CASSPEWGPGNYGYTF
TGTGCCAGCAGCCCAGAGTGGGGCCCGGGAAACTATGGCTACACCTTC
>many|TRBD2|TRBV11-2|TRBJ2-1
CASSQGLAGEGAYNEQFF
TGTGCCAGCAGCCAGGGACTAGCGGGAGAAGGGGCGTACAATGAGCAGTTCTTC
>.|.|TRBV4-2|TRBJ2-1
CASSPSRGPEGEQFF
TGTGCCAGCAGCCCGTCGCGGGGGCCCGAGGGTGAGCAGTTCTTC
>many|.|TRBV7-9|TRBJ2-7
CASSRGTEPYEQYF
TGTGCCAGCAGCCGCGGAACCGAACCCTACGAGCAGTACTTC